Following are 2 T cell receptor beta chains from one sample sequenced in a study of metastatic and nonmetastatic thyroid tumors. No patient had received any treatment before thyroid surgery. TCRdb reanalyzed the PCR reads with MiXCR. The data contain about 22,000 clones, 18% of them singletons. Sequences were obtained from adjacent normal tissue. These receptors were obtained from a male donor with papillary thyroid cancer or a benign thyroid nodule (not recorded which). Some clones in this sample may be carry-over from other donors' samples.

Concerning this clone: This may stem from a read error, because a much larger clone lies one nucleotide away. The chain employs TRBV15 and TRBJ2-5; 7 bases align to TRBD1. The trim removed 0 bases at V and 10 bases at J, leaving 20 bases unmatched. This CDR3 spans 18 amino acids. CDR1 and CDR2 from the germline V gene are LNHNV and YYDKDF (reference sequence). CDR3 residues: CATSRDVQGFLYQEDQYF. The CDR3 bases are TGTGCCACCAGCAGAGATGTACAGGGGTTTTTGTACCAAGAGGACCAGTACTTC.

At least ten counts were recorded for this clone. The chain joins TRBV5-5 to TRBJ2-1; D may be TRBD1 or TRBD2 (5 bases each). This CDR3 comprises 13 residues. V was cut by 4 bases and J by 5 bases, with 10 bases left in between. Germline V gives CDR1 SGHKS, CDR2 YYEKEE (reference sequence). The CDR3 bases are TGTGCCAGCAGCCCGGGACCGCACAATGAGCAGTTCTTC. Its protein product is CASSPGPHNEQFF.